These 24 T cell receptor beta chains were all obtained from the same sample, sequenced in a study of T cell repertoires in cytomegalovirus infection (dated by TCRdb to about 2019). The run used an Illumina HiSeq 1500. TCRdb itself trimmed the public reads at Q25 with fastp, ran MiXCR and retained productive beta chains. Rows matching on CDR3 protein sequence are summarized as one entry with the most common DNA and genes. This sample gives 150,000 or so distinct CDR3 sequences in total; around 24% of them show up just once. 10% to 11% of the sample is taken by the ten largest. Material for sequencing was PBMCs. These receptors all stem from a human donor in good health (CMV status not recorded). Some clones in this sample may be carry-over from other donors' samples.

The V call is TRBV7-9, the J call TRBJ1-4; TRBD1 is a possible D gene (5 bases). The CDR3 loop spans 15 amino acids. Trimming left V 1 base short and J 8 bases short, with 14 bases between. From germline, CDR1 is SEHNR and CDR2 FQNEAQ (reference sequence). The CDR3 DNA is TGTGCCAGCAGCTTAGGGCCCCAGGGTGACGAAAAACTGTTTTTT. Translated: CASSLGPQGDEKLFF.

The chain links TRBV15 to TRBJ1-1; a possible D gene is TRBD1 (5 bases). CDR1 is LNHNV, CDR2 YYDKDF, per germline (reference sequence). Trimming took off 1 base at V and 0 bases at J, with 12 bases between the two ends. This CDR3 has 16 residues. CDR3 loop: CATSRGWGNMNTEAFF. CDR3 coding DNA: TGTGCCACCAGCAGAGGGTGGGGGAATATGAACACTGAAGCTTTCTTT.

The chain is built from TRBV20-1 and TRBJ1-4; D gene ambiguous. Germline V gene sequence: CDR1 DFQATT, CDR2 SNEGSKA (reference sequence). The CDR3 length is 11 residues. The V gene lost 5 bases and the J gene lost 8 bases, with 9 bases spanning the gap. Here the CDR3 DNA reads TGCAGTGCTCAACGCCAAGAAAAACTGTTTTTT. It specifies CSAQRQEKLFF.

V gene TRBV7-2 combines with J gene TRBJ1-2, with D possibly TRBD1 on 5 matching bases. Trimming removed 1 base at V and 6 bases at J, with 15 bases between. The CDR3 spans 15 residues. The germline gives CDR1 SGHTA, CDR2 FQGNSA. This chain's CDR3 is CASSLGGPGSDGYTF. CDR3 coding DNA: TGTGCCAGCAGCTTAGGTGGCCCAGGGTCTGATGGCTACACCTTC. Full variable domain (missing parts from reference TRBV7-2 and TRBJ1-2): GAGVSQSPSNKVTEKGKDVELRCDPISGHTALYWYRQSLGQGLEFLIYFQGNSAPDKSGLPSDRFSAERTGGSVSTLTIQRTQQEDSAVYLCASSLGGPGSDGYTFGSGTRLTVV.

Many counts were recorded for this clonotype. This chain connects TRBV7-2 to TRBJ2-7; a possible D gene is TRBD2 (6 bases). V was cut by 3 bases and J by 6 bases, with 15 bases left in between. CDR1 and CDR2 from the germline V gene are SGHTA and FQGNSA. The CDR3 consists of 14 residues. The CDR3 DNA is TGTGCCAGCAGCTTGTTGACTAGTAGGGCCGAGCAGTACTTC. Its protein product is CASSLLTSRAEQYF.

To note about this clonotype: A read error may produce the germline difference seen at one junction end. The V gene is TRBV20-1, the J gene TRBJ2-4; either TRBD1 or TRBD2 may fit D (6 bases each). The CDR3 is 16 amino acids. Germline lookup yields CDR1 DFQATT and CDR2 SNEGSKA (reference sequence). For the CDR3, the DNA is TGCGGTGCCTCCCGACCGGGGGCCTTAGCCAAAAACATTCAGTACTTC. It encodes CGASRPGALAKNIQYF.

This clonotype occurred many times. The J gene is TRBJ2-5, the V gene TRBV7-2; maybe TRBD2 (6 bases). V was shortened by 5 bases and J by 2 bases, with 18 bases between the two germline ends. Germline CDR1 is SGHTA and CDR2 is FQGNSA. The CDR3 contains 16 residues. In nucleotides, the CDR3 is TGTGCCAGCAGCCGGAGGGTCCACAATTTACAAGAGACCCAGTACTTC. Its translation: CASSRRVHNLQETQYF.

This clonotype came up many times. V usage is TRBV7-8 and J usage is TRBJ1-2; D call uncertain. The germline V and J ends were trimmed by 2 bases and 5 bases, with 9 bases remaining between them. The germline V gene has CDR1 SGHVS and CDR2 FQNEAQ. This CDR3 comprises 13 residues. This CDR3 is CASSLLQAYGYTF. CDR3 coding DNA: TGTGCCAGCAGCTTATTGCAGGCGTATGGCTACACCTTC.

This clonotype was found many times. The V and J genes are TRBV7-2 and TRBJ2-1, with a tentative D call TRBD2 (5 bases). The CDR3 has 15 residues. Germline values: CDR1 SGHTA, CDR2 FQGNSA. The V and J ends lost 5 bases and 1 base respectively, with 12 bases between them. CDR3 bases: TGTGCCAGCAGCCCAAGAACTAGATCCTACAATGAGCAGTTCTTC. Translation gives CASSPRTRSYNEQFF.

This clonotype was seen only a few times. The chain carries TRBV6-5 and TRBJ2-5; D is unresolved. Germline CDR1 reads MNHEY; CDR2 reads SVGAGI. This CDR3 has 15 residues. V was cut by 7 bases and J by 3 bases, with 18 bases left in between. The chain's CDR3 is CASTHEALLKETQYF. The CDR3 bases are TGTGCCAGCACCCACGAGGCCCTTCTGAAAGAGACCCAGTACTTC.

Only a few counts were recorded for this clonotype. The chain recombines TRBV14 with TRBJ1-1; D call uncertain. Trimming left V 5 bases short and J 1 base short, with 14 bases between. CDR3 length equals 15 residues. The germline V gene encodes CDR1 SGHDN and CDR2 FVKESK. CDR3 nucleotides: TGTGCCAGCAGCGGGGAGATTACGGGGAACACTGAAGCTTTCTTT. Translating it yields CASSGEITGNTEAFF.

This clonotype has ten or more counts. V and J are TRBV29-1 and TRBJ2-3; 8 nucleotides match TRBD2. V shed 6 bases and J 2 bases; nucleotides not matched to a gene: 10. Germline values: CDR1 SQVTM, CDR2 ANQGSEA. This CDR3 has 15 amino acids. CDR3 bases: TGCAGCGTCGTGGGGGTAGCGGGATCCACAGATACGCAGTATTTT. Encoded protein: CSVVGVAGSTDTQYF.

A few counts support this clonotype. This chain joins TRBV5-1 and TRBJ2-7; 11 nucleotides agree with TRBD1. Germline CDR1 is SGHRS and CDR2 is YFSETQ. The CDR3 loop spans 17 amino acids. Trimming took 2 bases from V and 1 from J; bases not matched to a gene: 8. Written as DNA, the CDR3 is TGCGCCAGCAGCTTCGACCCCGGGACAGGGGGGTCCTACGAGCAGTACTTC. Amino acids: CASSFDPGTGGSYEQYF.

At least ten counts were recorded for this clonotype. The rearrangement uses TRBV7-2 and TRBJ2-2; 10 nucleotides align to TRBD2. Trimming took 7 bases from V and 7 from J; bases not matched to a gene: 3. The germline V gene has CDR1 SGHTA and CDR2 FQGNSA. The CDR3 spans 13 residues. In DNA, the CDR3 is TGTGCCAGCAAACTAGCGGGGCTCGGGGAGCTGTTTTTT. Amino acids: CASKLAGLGELFF.

This clonotype turned up a few times. The CDR3 region has the DNA TGCAGCGGACAGGGGGACACCGGGGAGCTGTTTTTT. Amino acids: CSGQGDTGELFF. The rearrangement uses TRBV29-1 and TRBJ2-2, with 9 bases fitting TRBD1. Trimming at V came to 7 bases and at J to 3 bases, leaving 0 bases not matched to a gene. The CDR3 has 12 residues. CDR1 and CDR2 (germline): SQVTM, ANQGSEA.

This clonotype turned up a few times. This chain connects TRBV7-8 to TRBJ1-5; D not certain. CDR1 and CDR2 (germline): SGHVS, FQNEAQ. The CDR3 spans 14 residues. Between the trimmed V and J ends, which lost 0 bases and 1 base, there was a span of 4 bases. In DNA form, the CDR3 reads TGTGCCAGCAGCTTAGCAGGGAGCAATCAGCCCCAGCATTTT. This gives the protein CASSLAGSNQPQHF. Based on the CDR3 plus reference TRBV7-8 and TRBJ1-5, the full variable domain is GAGVSQSPRYKVAKRGQDVALRCDPISGHVSLFWYQQALGQGPEFLTYFQNEAQLDKSGLPSDRFFAERPEGSVSTLKIQRTQQEDSAVYLCASSLAGSNQPQHFGDGTRLSIL.

This clonotype was seen many times. This chain links TRBV28 with TRBJ1-1; unclear D gene. Trimming took off 3 bases at V and 8 bases at J, with 13 bases between the two ends. The CDR3 runs 13 residues. Germline lookup yields CDR1 MDHEN and CDR2 SYDVKM. CDR3 in DNA: TGTGCCAGCAGTTTTAATCCAGGAGTGGAAGCTTTCTTT. It specifies CASSFNPGVEAFF.

This clonotype has more than one count but fewer than ten. The CDR3 DNA sequence: TGCAGTGCTAGAGCAAGCGGGGTATACTACGAGCAGTACTTC. It codes for CSARASGVYYEQYF. This chain connects TRBV20-1 to TRBJ2-7, with 7 positions matching TRBD2. This CDR3 spans 14 amino acids. The trim removed 1 base at V and 3 bases at J, leaving 6 bases unmatched. Germline V lookup: CDR1 DFQATT, CDR2 SNEGSKA (reference sequence).

This chain joins TRBV20-1 and TRBJ1-1; D is possibly TRBD1 (5 bases). CDR3 length: 15 amino acids. Per the germline V gene, CDR1 is DFQATT and CDR2 is SNEGSKA (reference sequence). V gave up 0 bases and J gave up 1 base, with 12 bases separating them. The CDR3 is CSARDWSGQNTEAFF. The CDR3 region has the DNA TGCAGTGCTAGAGATTGGTCAGGGCAGAACACTGAAGCTTTCTTT.

This clonotype was picked up many times. The J gene is TRBJ1-2, the V gene TRBV12-3 or TRBV12-4, with D unclear. The CDR3 sequence is 13 residues long. V lost 3 bases and J 12 bases, leaving 17 bases between the germline ends. The CDR3 protein is CASSLGPTFRNTF. The CDR3 nucleotides are TGTGCCAGCAGTTTGGGTCCGACATTCCGGAACACCTTC.

The chain combines TRBV28 with TRBJ2-2; no reliable D call. The CDR3 has 15 residues. CDR1 is MDHEN and CDR2 is SYDVKM in the germline V gene. Trimming cost V 2 bases and J 4 bases, with 11 bases left between them. CDR3 nucleotide sequence: TGTGCCAGCAGTTTAGCCGCAATGGGCACCGGGGAGCTGTTTTTT. It yields the protein CASSLAAMGTGELFF.

This rearrangement joins TRBV14 to TRBJ2-7; tentatively, D is TRBD1 or TRBD2 (6 bases each). The CDR3 loop spans 14 amino acids. Germline assignment: CDR1 SGHDN and CDR2 FVKESK. Between the trimmed V and J ends, which lost 3 bases and 2 bases, there was a span of 11 bases. In DNA form, the CDR3 reads TGTGCCAGCAGCCACGGAGGGGGGACCTACGAGCAGTACTTC. Its protein is CASSHGGGTYEQYF. Filled out from reference TRBV14 and TRBJ2-7, the complete variable domain reads EAGVTQFPSHSVIEKGQTVTLRCDPISGHDNLYWYRRVMGKEIKFLLHFVKESKQDESGMPNNRFLAERTGGTYSTLKVQPAELEDSGVYFCASSHGGGTYEQYFGPGTRLTVT.

In its sample, this clonotype was seen a few times. The chain recombines TRBV28 with TRBJ1-2, with 10 bases matching TRBD1. Germline CDR1 MDHEN, CDR2 SYDVKM. This CDR3 is built from 15 residues. V lost 3 bases to trimming and J lost 4 bases; unmatched junction nucleotides: 5. CDR3 loop: CASSFAGTGAYGYTF. DNA for the CDR3: TGTGCCAGCAGTTTCGCCGGGACAGGGGCCTATGGCTACACCTTC.

This clonotype was seen repeatedly, ten times or more. J is TRBJ2-7 and V is TRBV7-2; 8 bases match TRBD2. CDR3 length: 15 amino acids. After removal of 1 base from V and 1 base from J, the junction contained 3 bases not matched to a gene. Per the germline V gene, CDR1 is SGHTA and CDR2 is FQGNSA. Here the CDR3 DNA reads TGTGCCAGCAGCTTAGACGAGCGGGGGTCCTACGAGCAGTACTTC. The encoded protein is CASSLDERGSYEQYF.